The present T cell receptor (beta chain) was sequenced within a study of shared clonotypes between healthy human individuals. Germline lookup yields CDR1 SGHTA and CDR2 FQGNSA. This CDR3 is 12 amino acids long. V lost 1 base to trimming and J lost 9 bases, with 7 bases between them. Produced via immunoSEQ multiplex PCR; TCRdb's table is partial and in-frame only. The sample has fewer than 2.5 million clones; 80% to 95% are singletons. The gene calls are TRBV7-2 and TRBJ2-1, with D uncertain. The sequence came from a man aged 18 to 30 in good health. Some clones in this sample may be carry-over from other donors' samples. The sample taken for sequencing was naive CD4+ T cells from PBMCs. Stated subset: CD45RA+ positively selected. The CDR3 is CASSLDWGEQFF. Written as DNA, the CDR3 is TGTGCCAGCAGCTTAGACTGGGGTGAGCAGTTCTTC.